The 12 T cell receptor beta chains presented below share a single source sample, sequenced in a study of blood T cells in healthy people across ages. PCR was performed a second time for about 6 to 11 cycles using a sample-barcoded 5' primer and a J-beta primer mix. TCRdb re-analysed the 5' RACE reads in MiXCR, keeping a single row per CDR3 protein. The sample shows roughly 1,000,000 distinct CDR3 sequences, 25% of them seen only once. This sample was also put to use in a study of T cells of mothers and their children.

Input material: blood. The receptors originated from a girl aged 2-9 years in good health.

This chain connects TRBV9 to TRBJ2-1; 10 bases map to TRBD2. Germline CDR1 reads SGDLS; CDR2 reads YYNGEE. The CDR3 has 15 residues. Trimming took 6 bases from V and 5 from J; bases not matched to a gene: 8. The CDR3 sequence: CASNSGTSVNNEQFF. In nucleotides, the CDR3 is TGTGCCAGCAACTCCGGGACTAGCGTAAACAATGAGCAGTTCTTC.

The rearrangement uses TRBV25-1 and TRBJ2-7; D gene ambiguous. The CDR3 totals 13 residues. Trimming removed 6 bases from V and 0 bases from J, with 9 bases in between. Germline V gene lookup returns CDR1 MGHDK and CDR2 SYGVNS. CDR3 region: CASRFEDSYEQYF. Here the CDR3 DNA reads TGTGCCAGCAGGTTCGAGGACTCCTACGAGCAGTACTTC.

The CDR3 is CASSQGAEGEAFF. The DNA of the CDR3 is TGTGCCAGCAGCCAAGGGGCCGAGGGAGAAGCTTTCTTT. The chain has TRBV4-2 and TRBJ1-1; D not certain. V shed 1 base and J shed 8 bases, with 11 bases lying between them. The germline V gene encodes CDR1 LGHNA and CDR2 YNFKEQ. The CDR3 loop spans 13 amino acids.

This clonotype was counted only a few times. The CDR3 DNA reads as TGTGCCAGCAGTCGAAACACAGGGACGGTCTATGGCTACACCTTC. Its translation: CASSRNTGTVYGYTF. This rearrangement joins TRBV12-3 or TRBV12-4 to TRBJ1-2; the D gene is possibly TRBD1 (6 bases). The CDR3 runs 15 residues. Trimming took 5 bases from V and 4 from J, leaving 17 bases between them.

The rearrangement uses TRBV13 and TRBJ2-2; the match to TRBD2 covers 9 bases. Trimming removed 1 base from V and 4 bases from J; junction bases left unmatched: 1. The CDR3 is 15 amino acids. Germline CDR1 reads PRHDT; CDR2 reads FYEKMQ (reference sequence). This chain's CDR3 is CASSLEAGGTGELFF. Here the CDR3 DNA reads TGTGCCAGCAGCTTAGAAGCGGGAGGCACCGGGGAGCTGTTTTTT.

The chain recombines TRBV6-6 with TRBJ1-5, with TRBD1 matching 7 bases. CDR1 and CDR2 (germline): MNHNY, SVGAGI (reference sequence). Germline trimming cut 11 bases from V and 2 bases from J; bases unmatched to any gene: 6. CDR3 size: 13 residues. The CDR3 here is CAGRQGGNQPQHF. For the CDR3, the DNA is TGTGCCGGACGTCAGGGGGGCAATCAGCCCCAGCATTTT.

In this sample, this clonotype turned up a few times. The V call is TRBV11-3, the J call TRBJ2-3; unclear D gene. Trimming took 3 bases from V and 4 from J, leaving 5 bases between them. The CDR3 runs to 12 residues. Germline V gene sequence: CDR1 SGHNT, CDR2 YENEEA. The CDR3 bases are TGTGCCAGCAGCTTCCACGCAGATACGCAGTATTTT. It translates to CASSFHADTQYF.

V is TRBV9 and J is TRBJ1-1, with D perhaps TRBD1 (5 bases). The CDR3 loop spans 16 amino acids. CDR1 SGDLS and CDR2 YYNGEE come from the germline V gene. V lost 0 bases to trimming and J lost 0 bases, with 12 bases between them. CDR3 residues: CASSVEGAGVNTEAFF. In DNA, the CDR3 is TGTGCCAGCAGCGTAGAAGGGGCGGGGGTGAACACTGAAGCTTTCTTT. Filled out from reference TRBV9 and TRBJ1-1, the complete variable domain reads DSGVTQTPKHLITATGQRVTLRCSPRSGDLSVYWYQQSLDQGLQFLIQYYNGEERAKGNILERFSAQQFPDLHSELNLSSLELGDSALYFCASSVEGAGVNTEAFFGQGTRLTVV.

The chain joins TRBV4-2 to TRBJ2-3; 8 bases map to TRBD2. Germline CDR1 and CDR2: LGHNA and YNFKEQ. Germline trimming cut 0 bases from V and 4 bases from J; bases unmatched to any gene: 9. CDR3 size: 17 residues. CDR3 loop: CASSQDLGGRRADTQYF. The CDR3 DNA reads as TGTGCCAGCAGCCAAGATTTGGGCGGGAGGCGGGCAGATACGCAGTATTTT.

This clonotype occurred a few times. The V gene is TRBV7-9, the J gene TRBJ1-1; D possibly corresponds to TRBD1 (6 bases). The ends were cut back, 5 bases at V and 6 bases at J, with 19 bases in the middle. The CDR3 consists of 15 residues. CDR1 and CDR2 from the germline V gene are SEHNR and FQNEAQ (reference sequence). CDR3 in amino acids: CASSQAGGGGAEAFF. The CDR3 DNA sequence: TGTGCCAGCAGCCAAGCTGGGGGTGGGGGCGCTGAAGCTTTCTTT.

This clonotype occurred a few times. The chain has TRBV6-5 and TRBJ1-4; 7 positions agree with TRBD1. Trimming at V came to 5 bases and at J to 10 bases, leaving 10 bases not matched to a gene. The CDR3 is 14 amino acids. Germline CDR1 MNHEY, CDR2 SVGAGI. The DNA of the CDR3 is TGTGCCAGCAGTGGCCTACAGGGGTTTGGAAAACTGTTTTTT. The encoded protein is CASSGLQGFGKLFF.

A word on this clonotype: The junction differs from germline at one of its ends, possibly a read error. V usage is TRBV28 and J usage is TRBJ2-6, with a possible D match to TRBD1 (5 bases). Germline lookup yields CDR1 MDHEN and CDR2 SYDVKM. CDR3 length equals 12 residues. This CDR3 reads CASSLGASVLTF. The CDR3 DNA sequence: TGTGCCAGCAGTTTAGGGGCCAGCGTCCTGACTTTC. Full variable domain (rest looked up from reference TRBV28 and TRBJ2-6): DVKVTQSSRYLVKRTGEKVFLECVQDMDHENMFWYRQDPGLGLRLIYFSYDVKMKEKGDIPEGYSVSREKKERFSLILESASTNQTSMYLCASSLGASVLTFGAGSRLTVL.